Listed below are T cell receptor beta chains from one sample, sequenced in a study of shared clonotypes between healthy human individuals. The data were produced by immunoSEQ multiplex PCR, yet TCRdb's version contains in-frame clones alone and is incomplete. Among some 470,000 clones, less than 80% were seen once, and the ten largest hold under 15%. The specimen sequenced was PBMCs. These receptors all stem from a woman in her thirties or forties in good health. Some clones in this sample may be carry-over from other donors' samples. The CDR3 runs from the conserved cysteine through the conserved F or W. Each record gives: D gene, V gene, clone size, J gene, CDR3 length, CDR3 protein, CDR3 DNA. A D gene is named only where the DNA matches it firmly. Not every row has a clone size; where given, it reads once, few, many or a size class.

TRBD2,TRBV29-1,NA,TRBJ2-3,14,CSVGPALAGNTQYF,TGCAGCGTTGGCCCTGCACTAGCGGGGAATACGCAGTATTTT
NA,TRBV7-3,NA,TRBJ2-5,15,CASSPRGTGQETQYF,TGTGCCAGCAGCCCCCGGGGGACGGGGCAAGAGACCCAGTACTTC
NA,TRBV5-1,few,TRBJ2-1,16,CASSLRADSSYNEQFF,TGCGCCAGCAGTTTAAGGGCCGACAGCTCCTACAATGAGCAGTTCTTC
TRBD2,TRBV6-1,NA,TRBJ2-3,14,CASRTSGTYNTQYF,TGTGCCAGCAGGACTAGCGGGACGTACAATACGCAGTATTTT
NA,TRBV20-1,NA,TRBJ1-1,10,CSAGDEEAFF,TGCAGTGCTGGGGACGAAGAAGCTTTCTTT
NA,TRBV6-5,NA,TRBJ1-3,15,CASSYSRDGGNTIYF,TGTGCCAGCAGTTATTCCCGGGACGGTGGAAACACCATATATTTT
NA,TRBV14,NA,TRBJ2-1,15,CASSQPAISYNEQFF,TGTGCCAGCAGCCAACCCGCAATATCTTACAATGAGCAGTTCTTC
NA,TRBV30,NA,TRBJ2-7,15,CAWSVTTGPFYEQYF,TGTGCCTGGAGTGTAACGACTGGGCCCTTTTATGAGCAGTACTTC
NA,TRBV9,NA,TRBJ2-3,14,CASSPGGGGDTQYF,TGTGCCAGCAGCCCCGGGGGAGGGGGAGATACGCAGTATTTT
NA,TRBV7-8,NA,TRBJ2-7,18,CASSLDRARGMPFYEQYF,TGTGCCAGCAGCTTAGATCGGGCTCGTGGGATGCCTTTCTACGAGCAGTACTTC
NA,TRBV2,NA,TRBJ2-7,12,CASSFGFHEQYF,TGTGCCAGCAGCTTTGGGTTCCACGAGCAGTACTTC
TRBD2,TRBV5-4,once,TRBJ2-1,15,CASSLLAVQRNEQFF,TGTGCCAGCAGCTTACTAGCGGTCCAGAGGAATGAGCAGTTCTTC
NA,TRBV7-7,medium-sized,TRBJ2-2,15,CASSPQDSNTGELFF,TGTGCTAGCAGCCCCCAGGACTCGAACACCGGGGAGCTGTTTTTT
TRBD2,TRBV9,NA,TRBJ2-1,16,CASSVATGLGMNEQFF,TGTGCCAGCAGCGTAGCCACGGGACTAGGAATGAATGAGCAGTTCTTC
NA,TRBV5-1,NA,TRBJ2-1,14,CASSTGTGYNEQFF,TGCGCCAGCAGTACCGGGACGGGATACAATGAGCAGTTCTTC
NA,TRBV5-4,NA,TRBJ1-2,13,CASSSTVRDGYTF,TGTGCCAGCAGCTCGACAGTCAGGGATGGCTACACCTTC
NA,TRBV10-3,NA,TRBJ2-3,14,CAIKSSGGSDTQYF,TGTGCCATCAAATCGTCCGGGGGCTCGGATACGCAGTATTTT
TRBD1,TRBV7-2,many,TRBJ2-5,14,CASSLTGGRETQYF,TGTGCCAGCAGTTTGACAGGGGGCAGGGAGACCCAGTACTTC
NA,TRBV19,NA,TRBJ1-1,14,CASSIDPGNTEAFF,TGTGCCAGTAGTATAGATCCCGGGAACACTGAAGCTTTCTTT
TRBD2,TRBV7-2,once,TRBJ2-1,15,CASSYGSSGRNEQFF,TGTGCCAGCAGCTATGGTTCTAGCGGGAGAAATGAGCAGTTCTTC
TRBD1,TRBV5-1,NA,TRBJ1-1,13,CASTPTGGTEAFF,TGCGCCAGCACGCCGACAGGGGGGACTGAAGCTTTCTTT
NA,TRBV30,NA,TRBJ2-7,14,CAWAGDKPTYEQYF,TGTGCCTGGGCAGGGGACAAACCCACCTACGAGCAGTACTTC
NA,TRBV7-7,NA,TRBJ2-2,14,CASSLGRNTGELFF,TGTGCTAGCAGCTTAGGACGTAACACCGGGGAGCTGTTTTTT
NA,TRBV11-2,NA,TRBJ2-2,16,CASSLDSYTITGELFF,TGTGCCAGCAGCCTTGACAGCTATACTATCACCGGGGAGCTGTTTTTT
TRBD1,TRBV11-2,NA,TRBJ2-7,16,CASSLSAQGIPYEQYF,TGTGCCAGCAGCTTAAGCGCACAGGGGATTCCCTACGAGCAGTACTTC
TRBD2,TRBV4-2,many,TRBJ2-3,17,CASSPRAAGGGTDTQYF,TGTGCCAGCAGCCCCCGAGCCGCGGGAGGGGGAACAGATACGCAGTATTTT
NA,TRBV27,NA,TRBJ2-7,13,CASSLRQPYEQYF,TGTGCCAGCAGTTTACGACAGCCGTACGAGCAGTACTTC
NA,TRBV4-2,NA,TRBJ2-7,14,CASSQEAGGYEQYF,TGTGCCAGCAGCCAGGAGGCAGGGGGGTACGAGCAGTACTTC
NA,TRBV29-1,few,TRBJ1-2,11,CSVEEYGDYTF,TGCAGCGTTGAAGAATATGGCGACTACACCTTC
NA,TRBV18,once,TRBJ1-4,18,CASSPTPFRQATNEKLFF,TGTGCCAGCTCACCAACACCGTTCCGACAGGCAACTAATGAAAAACTGTTTTTT
NA,TRBV6-8,many,TRBJ2-7,13,CASPKQGMYEQYF,TGTGCCAGCCCTAAACAGGGTATGTACGAGCAGTACTTC
TRBD1,TRBV11-1,many,TRBJ1-1,13,CASSLDRGTEAFF,TGTGCCAGCAGCTTAGACAGGGGCACTGAAGCTTTCTTT
NA,TRBV21-1,NA,TRBJ1-1,13,CASSGGVWRLAFF,TGTGCCAGCAGCGGCGGTGTCTGGCGTTTAGCTTTCTTT